The sequence of this TCR beta chain was determined in a study of shared clonotypes between healthy human individuals. The wider study: CD4 naive and memory got three plates each, CD8 naive two, CD8 memory one.

In regard to this clone: The antigen is unknown.

Findings and limits, study-wide: Clonotypes shared by all four sorted-subset donors had higher generation probabilities than non-shared clonotypes. Despite large depth, rarefaction showed incomplete sorted-subset sequencing. The sharing of about 5% of naive CD4 clonotypes was seen across a few donors.

CDR3 length equals 14 residues. Germline V gives CDR1 MNHEY, CDR2 SMNVEV (reference sequence). Deletions cut 3 bases from V and 6 bases from J, with 12 bases between. Libraries were prepared by immunoSEQ multiplex PCR; TCRdb keeps only in-frame clonotypes and omits some of them. The table shows 1 million to 1.3 million clones, with more than 75% occurring only once. The chain links TRBV27 to TRBJ1-5, with D possibly being TRBD1 (5 bases). Sequencing used memory CD4+ T cells from PBMCs. Documented subset: CD45RA-negative fraction. This clonotype originated in a man aged 18 to 30 in good health. Some clones in this sample may be carry-over from other donors' samples. The DNA for the CDR3 is TGTGCCAGCAGTTTGGTAAGGGGAGGTCAGCCCCAGCATTTT. Translating gives CASSLVRGGQPQHF.